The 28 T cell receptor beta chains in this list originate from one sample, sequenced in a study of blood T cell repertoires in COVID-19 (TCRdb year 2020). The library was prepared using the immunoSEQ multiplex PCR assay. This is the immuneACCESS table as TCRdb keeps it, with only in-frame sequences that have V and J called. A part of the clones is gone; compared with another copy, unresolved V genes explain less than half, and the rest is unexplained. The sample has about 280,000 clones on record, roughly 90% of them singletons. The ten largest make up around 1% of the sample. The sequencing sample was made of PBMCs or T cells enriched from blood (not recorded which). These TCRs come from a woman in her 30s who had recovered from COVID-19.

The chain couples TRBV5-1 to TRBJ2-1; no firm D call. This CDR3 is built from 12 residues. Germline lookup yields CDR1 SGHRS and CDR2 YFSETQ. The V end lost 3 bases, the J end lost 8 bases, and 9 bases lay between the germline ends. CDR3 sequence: CASSSPSHEQFF. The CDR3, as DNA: TGCGCCAGCAGCTCCCCGAGCCATGAGCAGTTCTTC. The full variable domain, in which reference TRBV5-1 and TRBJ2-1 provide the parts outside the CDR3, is KAGVTQTPRYLIKTRGQQVTLSCSPISGHRSVSWYQQTPGQGLQFLFEYFSETQRNKGNFPGRFSGRQFSNSRSEMNVSTLELGDSALYLCASSSPSHEQFFGPGTRLTVL.

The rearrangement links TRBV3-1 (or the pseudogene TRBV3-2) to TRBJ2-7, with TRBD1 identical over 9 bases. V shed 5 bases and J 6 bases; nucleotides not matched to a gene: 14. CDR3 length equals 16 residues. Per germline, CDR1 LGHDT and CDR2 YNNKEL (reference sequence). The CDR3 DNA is TGTGCCAGCAGCAAATCCGGGACAGGGCTCCTTGGCGAGCAGTACTTC. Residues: CASSKSGTGLLGEQYF.

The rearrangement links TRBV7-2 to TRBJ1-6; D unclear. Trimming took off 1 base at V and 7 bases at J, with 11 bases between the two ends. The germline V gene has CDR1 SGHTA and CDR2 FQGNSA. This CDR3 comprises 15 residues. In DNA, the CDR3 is TGTGCCAGCAGCTTAGTTCCTGGCCCCAATTCACCCCTCCACTTT. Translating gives CASSLVPGPNSPLHF.

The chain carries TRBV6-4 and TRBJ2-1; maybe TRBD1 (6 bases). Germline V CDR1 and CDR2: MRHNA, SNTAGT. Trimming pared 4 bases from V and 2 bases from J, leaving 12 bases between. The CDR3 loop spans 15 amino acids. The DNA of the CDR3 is TGTGCCAGCAGTGTCGATGGACAGACCTACAATGAGCAGTTCTTC. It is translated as CASSVDGQTYNEQFF.

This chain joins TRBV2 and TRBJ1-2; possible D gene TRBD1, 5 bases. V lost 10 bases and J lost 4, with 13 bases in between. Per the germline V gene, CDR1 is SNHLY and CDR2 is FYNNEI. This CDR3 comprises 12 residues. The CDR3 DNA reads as TGTGCCATCAAAAAGGGGCCCTATGGCTACACCTTC. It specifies CAIKKGPYGYTF. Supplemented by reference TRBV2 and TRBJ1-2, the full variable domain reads EPEVTQTPSHQVTQMGQEVILRCVPISNHLYFYWYRQILGQKVEFLVSFYNNEISEKSEIFDDQFSVERPDGSNFTLKIRSTKLEDSAMYFCAIKKGPYGYTFGSGTRLTVV.

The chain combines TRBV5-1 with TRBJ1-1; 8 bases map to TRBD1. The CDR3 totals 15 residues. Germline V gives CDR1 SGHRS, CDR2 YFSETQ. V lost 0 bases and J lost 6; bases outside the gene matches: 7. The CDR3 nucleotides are TGCGCCAGCAGCTTGGGAATCGTACAGGGGGCTGAAGCTTTCTTT. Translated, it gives CASSLGIVQGAEAFF.

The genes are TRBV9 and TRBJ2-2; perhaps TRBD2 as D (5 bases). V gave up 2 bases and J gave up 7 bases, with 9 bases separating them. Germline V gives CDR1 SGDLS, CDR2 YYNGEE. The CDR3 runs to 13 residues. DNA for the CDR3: TGTGCCAGCAGCGTTGGAGGTATCGGGGAGCTGTTTTTT. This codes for CASSVGGIGELFF.

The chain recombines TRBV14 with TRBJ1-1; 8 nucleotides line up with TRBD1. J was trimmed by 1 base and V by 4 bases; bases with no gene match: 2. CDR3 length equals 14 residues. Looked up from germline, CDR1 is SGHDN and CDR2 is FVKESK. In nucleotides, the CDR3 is TGTGCCAGCAGCCGTGGGACAGGGAACACTGAAGCTTTCTTT. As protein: CASSRGTGNTEAFF.

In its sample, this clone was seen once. DNA for the CDR3: TGTGCCTGGAGTGTACACCCCTCCAGGGGGTATGAAAAACTGTTTTTT. Its translation is CAWSVHPSRGYEKLFF. The rearrangement joins TRBV30 to TRBJ1-4; 7 bases line up with TRBD1. Trimming removed 0 bases from V and 6 bases from J; junction bases left unmatched: 10. Germline V CDR1 and CDR2: GTSNPN, SVGIG (reference sequence). This CDR3 region has 16 residues.

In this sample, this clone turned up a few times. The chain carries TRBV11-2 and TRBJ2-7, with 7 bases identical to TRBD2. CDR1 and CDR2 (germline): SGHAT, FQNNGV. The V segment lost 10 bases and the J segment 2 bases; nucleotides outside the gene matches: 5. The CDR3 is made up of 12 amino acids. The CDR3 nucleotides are TGTGCCACAAAGCGGGGAACCTACGAGCAGTACTTC. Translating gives CATKRGTYEQYF.

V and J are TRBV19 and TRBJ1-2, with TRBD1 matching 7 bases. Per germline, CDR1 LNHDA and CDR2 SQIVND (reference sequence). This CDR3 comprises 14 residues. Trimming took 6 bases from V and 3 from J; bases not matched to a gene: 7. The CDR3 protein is CASRTEGADYGYTF. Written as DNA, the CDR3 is TGTGCCAGTAGGACGGAGGGGGCGGACTATGGCTACACCTTC.

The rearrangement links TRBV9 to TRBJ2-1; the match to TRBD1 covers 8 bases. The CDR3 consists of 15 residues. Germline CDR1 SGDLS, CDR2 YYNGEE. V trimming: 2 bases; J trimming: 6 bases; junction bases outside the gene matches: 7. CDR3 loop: CASSVMTGVGNEQFF. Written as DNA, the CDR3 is TGTGCCAGCAGCGTGATGACAGGGGTGGGCAATGAGCAGTTCTTC.

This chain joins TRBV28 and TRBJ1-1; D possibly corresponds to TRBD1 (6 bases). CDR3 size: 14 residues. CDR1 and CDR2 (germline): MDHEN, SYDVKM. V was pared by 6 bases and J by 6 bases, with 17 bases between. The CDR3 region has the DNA TGTGCCAGCAGCCCGACAGGTACAGGATCTGAAGCTTTCTTT. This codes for CASSPTGTGSEAFF. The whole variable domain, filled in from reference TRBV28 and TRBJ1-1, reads DVKVTQSSRYLVKRTGEKVFLECVQDMDHENMFWYRQDPGLGLRLIYFSYDVKMKEKGDIPEGYSVSREKKERFSLILESASTNQTSMYLCASSPTGTGSEAFFGQGTRLTVV.

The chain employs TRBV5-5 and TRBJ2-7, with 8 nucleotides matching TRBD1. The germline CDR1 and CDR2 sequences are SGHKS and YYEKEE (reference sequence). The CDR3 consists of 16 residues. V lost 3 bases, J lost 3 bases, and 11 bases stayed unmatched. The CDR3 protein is CASSSPYRDRIYEQYF. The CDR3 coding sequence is TGTGCCAGCAGCTCACCTTACCGGGACAGGATCTACGAGCAGTACTTC.

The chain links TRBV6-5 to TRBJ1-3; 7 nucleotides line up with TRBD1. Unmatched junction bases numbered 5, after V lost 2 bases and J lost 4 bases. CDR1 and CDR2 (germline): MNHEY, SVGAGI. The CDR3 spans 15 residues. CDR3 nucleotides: TGTGCCAGCAGTTACGGCGGGACAGTAGGAAACACCATATATTTT. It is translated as CASSYGGTVGNTIYF.

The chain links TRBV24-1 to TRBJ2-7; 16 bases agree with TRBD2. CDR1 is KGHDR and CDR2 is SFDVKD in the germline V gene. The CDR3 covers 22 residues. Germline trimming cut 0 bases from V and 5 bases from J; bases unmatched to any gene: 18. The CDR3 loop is CATSDLRHKTGTSGRAGNEQYF. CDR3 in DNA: TGTGCCACCAGTGATTTGCGACATAAGACCGGGACTAGCGGGAGGGCCGGAAACGAGCAGTACTTC.

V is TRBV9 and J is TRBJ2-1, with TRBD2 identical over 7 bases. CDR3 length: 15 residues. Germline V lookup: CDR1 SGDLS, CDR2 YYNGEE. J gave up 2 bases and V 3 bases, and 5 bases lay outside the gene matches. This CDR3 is CASSALADPYNEQFF. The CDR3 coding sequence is TGTGCCAGCAGCGCCCTAGCGGACCCCTACAATGAGCAGTTCTTC.

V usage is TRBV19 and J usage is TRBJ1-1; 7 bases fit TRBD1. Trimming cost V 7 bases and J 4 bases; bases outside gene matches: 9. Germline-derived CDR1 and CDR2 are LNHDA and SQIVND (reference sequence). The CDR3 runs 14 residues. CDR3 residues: CASTYRGGGTEAFF. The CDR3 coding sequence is TGTGCCAGTACATACAGGGGAGGAGGCACTGAAGCTTTCTTT. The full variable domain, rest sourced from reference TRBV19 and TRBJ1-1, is DGGITQSPKYLFRKEGQNVTLSCEQNLNHDAMYWYRQDPGQGLRLIYYSQIVNDFQKGDIAEGYSVSREKKESFPLTVTSAQKNPTAFYLCASTYRGGGTEAFFGQGTRLTVV.

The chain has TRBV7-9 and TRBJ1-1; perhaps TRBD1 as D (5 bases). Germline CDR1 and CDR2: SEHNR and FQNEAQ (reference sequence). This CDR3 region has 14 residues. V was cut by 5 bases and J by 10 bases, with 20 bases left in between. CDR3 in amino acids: CASSEFQGYSTAFF. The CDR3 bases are TGTGCCAGCAGCGAATTCCAGGGCTATTCTACAGCTTTCTTT. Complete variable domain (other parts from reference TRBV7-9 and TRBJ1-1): DTGVSQNPRHKITKRGQNVTFRCDPISEHNRLYWYRQTLGQGPEFLTYFQNEAQLEKSRLLSDRFSAERPKGSFSTLEIQRTEQGDSAMYLCASSEFQGYSTAFFGQGTRLTVV.

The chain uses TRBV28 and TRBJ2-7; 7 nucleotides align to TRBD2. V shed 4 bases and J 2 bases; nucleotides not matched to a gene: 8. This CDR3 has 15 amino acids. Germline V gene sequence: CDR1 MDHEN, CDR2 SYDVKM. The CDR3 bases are TGTGCCAGCAGTTCCCCGCTAGCGGCCCCCTACGAGCAGTACTTC. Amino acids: CASSSPLAAPYEQYF. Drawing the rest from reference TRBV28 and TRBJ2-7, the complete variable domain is DVKVTQSSRYLVKRTGEKVFLECVQDMDHENMFWYRQDPGLGLRLIYFSYDVKMKEKGDIPEGYSVSREKKERFSLILESASTNQTSMYLCASSSPLAAPYEQYFGPGTRLTVT.

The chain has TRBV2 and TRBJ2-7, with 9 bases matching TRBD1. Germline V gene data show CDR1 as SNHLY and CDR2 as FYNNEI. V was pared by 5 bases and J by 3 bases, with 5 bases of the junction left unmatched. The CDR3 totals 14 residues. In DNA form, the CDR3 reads TGTGCCAGCAGTTCACAGGGGGCGGTCTACGAGCAGTACTTC. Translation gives CASSSQGAVYEQYF.

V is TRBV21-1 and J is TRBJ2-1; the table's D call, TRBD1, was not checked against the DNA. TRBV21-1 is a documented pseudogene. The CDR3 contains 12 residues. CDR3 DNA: TGTGCCAGCACCTGGACAGTCCATGAGCAGTTCTTC. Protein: CASTWTVHEQFF.

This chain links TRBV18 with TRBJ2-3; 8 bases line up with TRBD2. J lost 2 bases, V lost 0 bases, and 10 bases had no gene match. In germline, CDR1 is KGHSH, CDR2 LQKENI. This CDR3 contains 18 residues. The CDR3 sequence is CASSPPGRGGPATDTQYF. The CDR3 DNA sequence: TGTGCCAGCTCACCACCGGGACGCGGGGGGCCGGCCACAGATACGCAGTATTTT.

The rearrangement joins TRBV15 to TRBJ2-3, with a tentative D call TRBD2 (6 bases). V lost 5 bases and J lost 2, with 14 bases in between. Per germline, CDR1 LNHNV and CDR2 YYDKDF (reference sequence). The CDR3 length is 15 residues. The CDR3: CATSEGGALTDTQYF. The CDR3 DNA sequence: TGTGCCACCAGCGAAGGAGGGGCACTCACAGATACGCAGTATTTT.

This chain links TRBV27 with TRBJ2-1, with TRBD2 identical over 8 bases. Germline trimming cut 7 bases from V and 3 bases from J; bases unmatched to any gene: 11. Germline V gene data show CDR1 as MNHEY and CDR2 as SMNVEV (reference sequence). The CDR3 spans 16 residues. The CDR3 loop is CASISSLAGGYNEQFF. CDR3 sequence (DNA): TGTGCCAGCATCTCCTCGCTGGCGGGGGGCTACAATGAGCAGTTCTTC.

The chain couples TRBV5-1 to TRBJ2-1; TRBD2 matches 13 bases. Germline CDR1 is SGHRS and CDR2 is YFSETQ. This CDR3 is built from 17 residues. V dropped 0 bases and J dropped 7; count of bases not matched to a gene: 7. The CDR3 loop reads CASSLVTSGGAGNEQFF. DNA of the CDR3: TGCGCCAGCAGCTTGGTAACTAGCGGGGGGGCCGGAAATGAGCAGTTCTTC.

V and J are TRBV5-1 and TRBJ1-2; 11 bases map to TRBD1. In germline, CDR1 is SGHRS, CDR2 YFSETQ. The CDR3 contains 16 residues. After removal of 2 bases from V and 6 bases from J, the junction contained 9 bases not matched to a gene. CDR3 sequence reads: CASSFVSGTGGDGYTF. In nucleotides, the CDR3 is TGCGCCAGCAGCTTCGTATCCGGGACAGGGGGTGATGGCTACACCTTC.

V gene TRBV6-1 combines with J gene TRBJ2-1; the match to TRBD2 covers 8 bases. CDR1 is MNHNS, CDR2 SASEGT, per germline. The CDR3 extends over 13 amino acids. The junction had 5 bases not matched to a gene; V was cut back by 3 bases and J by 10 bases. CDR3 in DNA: TGTGCCAGCAGTGAGGGACTAGTCAGGGAGCAGTTCTTC. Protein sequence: CASSEGLVREQFF.